This T cell receptor beta chain was recovered during a study of blood T cells in healthy people across ages. V was pared by 2 bases and J by 4 bases, with 14 bases between. The CDR3 contains 14 residues. Germline V gene data show CDR1 as SQVTM and CDR2 as ANQGSEA. The use of a sample-barcoded 5' primer and a J-beta primer mix characterized a second PCR of about 7 to 12 cycles. TCRdb recomputed calls from the 5' RACE reads with MiXCR, one row per CDR3 protein. The table records 1.8 million or so distinct CDR3 sequences, around 40% of them present only once. This clonotype was picked up a small number of times. Its antigen is not known. Study findings and constraints: Measured against age, TCR beta diversity per million T cells decreased in a roughly linear manner. Fewer expanded clones and more diversity marked long-lived versus aged donors.

The chain uses TRBV29-1 and TRBJ1-2; D unresolved. This clonotype was obtained from a human donor in good health. The sample consisted of blood. This CDR3 is CSVEISEVGYGYTF. CDR3 bases: TGCAGCGTTGAAATTTCGGAGGTGGGCTATGGCTACACCTTC.